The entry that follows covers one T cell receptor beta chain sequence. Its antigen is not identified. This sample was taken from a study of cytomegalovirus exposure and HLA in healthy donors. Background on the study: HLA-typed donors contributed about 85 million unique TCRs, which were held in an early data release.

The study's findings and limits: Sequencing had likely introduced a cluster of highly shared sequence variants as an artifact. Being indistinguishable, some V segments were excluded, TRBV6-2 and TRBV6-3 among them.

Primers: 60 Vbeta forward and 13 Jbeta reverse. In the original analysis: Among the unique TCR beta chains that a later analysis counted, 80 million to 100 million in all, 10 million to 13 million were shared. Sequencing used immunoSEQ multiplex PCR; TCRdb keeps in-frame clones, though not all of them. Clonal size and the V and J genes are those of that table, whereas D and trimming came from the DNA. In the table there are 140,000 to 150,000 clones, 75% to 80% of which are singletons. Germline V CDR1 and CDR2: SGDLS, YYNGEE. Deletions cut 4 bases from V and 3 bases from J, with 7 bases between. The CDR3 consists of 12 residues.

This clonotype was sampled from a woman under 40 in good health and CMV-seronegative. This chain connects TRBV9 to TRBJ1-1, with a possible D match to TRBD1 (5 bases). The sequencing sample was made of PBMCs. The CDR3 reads CASSQTDTEAFF. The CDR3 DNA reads TGTGCCAGCAGCCAGACAGACACTGAAGCTTTCTTT.